What follows are 22 T cell receptor beta chains derived from one specimen sequenced in a study of CD8 T cells in ankylosing spondylitis. Their cognate antigens are unknown. Study-level points and caveats: Roughly eight highly homologous variants made up a TCR beta motif that seemed to typify ankylosing spondylitis blood.

A single record per CDR3 protein comes from TCRdb applying MiXCR to the 5' RACE reads. The repertoire holds 500,000 to 650,000 distinct CDR3 sequences, with roughly 5.3% as singletons. The sample was blood, either unsorted or a sorted T cell fraction (not recorded which). The receptor set was obtained from a male donor with ankylosing spondylitis.

This clonotype was found many times. The chain combines TRBV20-1 with TRBJ2-5; 9 nucleotides line up with TRBD2. V lost 2 bases to trimming and J lost 6 bases; unmatched junction nucleotides: 7. The CDR3 is made up of 14 amino acids. The V gene's germline CDR1 is DFQATT and CDR2 SNEGSKA (reference sequence). The CDR3 here is CSARLRGGRKTQYF. CDR3 sequence (DNA): TGCAGTGCTAGACTGCGGGGGGGCCGGAAGACCCAGTACTTC.

This clonotype was counted ten times or more. The chain joins TRBV5-1 to TRBJ2-7; TRBD1 aligns across 7 bases. This CDR3 contains 14 residues. After removal of 4 bases from V and 3 bases from J, the junction contained 7 bases not matched to a gene. Germline V gene sequence: CDR1 SGHRS, CDR2 YFSETQ. The CDR3, as DNA: TGCGCCAGCAGCCCGGGACAGCCAATCTACGAGCAGTACTTC. This codes for CASSPGQPIYEQYF.

This clonotype was recorded many times. The chain couples TRBV7-9 to TRBJ1-2, with 7 bases lining up with TRBD1. V lost 4 bases to trimming and J lost 6 bases; unmatched junction nucleotides: 11. This CDR3 spans 15 amino acids. Germline CDR1 and CDR2: SEHNR and FQNEAQ (reference sequence). In nucleotides, the CDR3 is TGTGCCAGCAGCTCTAGGGACAGCGGAAAGGATGGCTACACCTTC. Protein sequence: CASSSRDSGKDGYTF.

This clonotype was seen ten or more times. The chain has TRBV7-2 and TRBJ2-1; 11 nucleotides align to TRBD2. Per germline, CDR1 SGHTA and CDR2 FQGNSA. The CDR3 has 15 amino acids. Trimming removed 2 bases from V and 8 bases from J; junction bases left unmatched: 5. This CDR3 reads CASSLTSGSGDEQFF. Here the CDR3 DNA reads TGTGCCAGCAGCTTAACTAGCGGGAGTGGCGATGAGCAGTTCTTC. Full variable domain (outside the CDR3, taken from reference TRBV7-2 and TRBJ2-1): GAGVSQSPSNKVTEKGKDVELRCDPISGHTALYWYRQSLGQGLEFLIYFQGNSAPDKSGLPSDRFSAERTGGSVSTLTIQRTQQEDSAVYLCASSLTSGSGDEQFFGPGTRLTVL.

The CDR3 DNA reads as TGCGCCAGCAGTGAGGGGTTCGAGCAGTACTTC. It encodes CASSEGFEQYF. This chain links TRBV10-1 with TRBJ2-7; no firm D call. Trimming left V 2 bases short and J 6 bases short, with 5 bases between. Germline CDR1 reads WNHNN; CDR2 reads SYGVQD (reference sequence). The CDR3 loop spans 11 amino acids.

This clonotype was seen ten or more times. The chain has TRBV20-1 and TRBJ2-3; TRBD2 agrees at 11 bases. From germline, CDR1 is DFQATT and CDR2 SNEGSKA (reference sequence). CDR3 length equals 15 residues. The V gene end was trimmed by 6 bases and the J gene end by 5 bases; junction bases not matched to a gene: 10. CDR3 sequence reads: CSATVGLAVQDTQYF. Written as DNA, the CDR3 is TGCAGTGCAACCGTGGGACTAGCGGTTCAAGATACGCAGTATTTT.

This clonotype appeared a few times. J is TRBJ2-1 and V is TRBV7-2; D is perhaps TRBD2 (6 bases). CDR3 size: 16 residues. Per germline, CDR1 SGHTA and CDR2 FQGNSA. The V end lost 5 bases, the J end lost 8 bases, and 22 bases lay between the germline ends. The CDR3 protein is CASSPRRRSGSDEQFF. The CDR3, as DNA: TGTGCCAGCAGCCCACGACGGCGAAGCGGGTCGGATGAGCAGTTCTTC. Full variable domain (rest looked up from reference TRBV7-2 and TRBJ2-1): GAGVSQSPSNKVTEKGKDVELRCDPISGHTALYWYRQSLGQGLEFLIYFQGNSAPDKSGLPSDRFSAERTGGSVSTLTIQRTQQEDSAVYLCASSPRRRSGSDEQFFGPGTRLTVL.

This clonotype was counted many times. V is TRBV29-1 and J is TRBJ1-2, with D tentatively TRBD1 (5 bases). The CDR3 runs 12 residues. The germline V gene has CDR1 SQVTM and CDR2 ANQGSEA. V gave up 5 bases and J gave up 3 bases, with 10 bases separating them. CDR3 in DNA: TGCAGCGTTCTGACAGCTCACTATGGCTACACCTTC. It encodes CSVLTAHYGYTF.

Ten or more counts support this clonotype. The V and J genes are TRBV6-5 and TRBJ1-6; tentative D call: TRBD1 (5 bases). The CDR3 length is 15 residues. The germline V gene encodes CDR1 MNHEY and CDR2 SVGAGI. V lost 2 bases and J lost 14, with 19 bases in between. The CDR3 nucleotides are TGTGCCAGCAGTTACAGGCAGGACACAGCGTTCACCCTCCACTTT. Amino acid sequence: CASSYRQDTAFTLHF.

This clonotype was seen at least ten times. This chain joins TRBV5-1 and TRBJ1-1; a possible D gene is TRBD1 (5 bases). This CDR3 is built from 14 residues. Germline lookup yields CDR1 SGHRS and CDR2 YFSETQ. V was trimmed by 4 bases and J by 5 bases, leaving 15 bases between them. CDR3 loop: CASSRTGPGTEAFF. DNA of the CDR3: TGCGCCAGCAGCCGAACAGGACCCGGGACTGAAGCTTTCTTT.

This clonotype was recorded at least ten times. The chain couples TRBV20-1 to TRBJ1-2; the D is unclear. V gave up 4 bases and J gave up 2 bases, with 11 bases separating them. The CDR3 is 13 amino acids. Germline V gene data show CDR1 as DFQATT and CDR2 as SNEGSKA (reference sequence). The DNA of the CDR3 is TGCAGTGCTACCCCCGACCAAAACTATGGCTACACCTTC. It specifies CSATPDQNYGYTF.

There are many counts of this clonotype. This chain connects TRBV18 to TRBJ1-5; D uncertain. Germline values: CDR1 KGHSH, CDR2 LQKENI. The CDR3 covers 13 residues. Trimming pared 4 bases from V and 5 bases from J, leaving 9 bases between. Here the CDR3 DNA reads TGTGCCAGCTCACTGGCCAACTATCAGCCCCAGCATTTT. Translation gives CASSLANYQPQHF. Based on the CDR3 plus reference TRBV18 and TRBJ1-5, the full variable domain is NAGVMQNPRHLVRRRGQEARLRCSPMKGHSHVYWYRQLPEEGLKFMVYLQKENIIDESGMPKERFSAEFPKEGPSILRIQQVVRGDSAAYFCASSLANYQPQHFGDGTRLSIL.

In its sample, this clonotype was seen many times. This chain uses TRBV4-2 with TRBJ2-5; 8 bases fit TRBD2. CDR3 size: 14 residues. Germline CDR1 reads LGHNA; CDR2 reads YNFKEQ. After removal of 4 bases from V and 2 bases from J, the junction contained 3 bases not matched to a gene. The CDR3 region is CASSLQREQETQYF. The CDR3 nucleotides are TGTGCCAGCAGCCTCCAGCGGGAGCAAGAGACCCAGTACTTC.

In its sample, this clonotype was seen many times. The V gene is TRBV12-3 or TRBV12-4, the J gene TRBJ1-1, with unresolved D. V shed 2 bases and J shed 0 bases, with 7 bases lying between them. The CDR3 contains 14 residues. The CDR3 protein is CASSLSELNTEAFF. The CDR3 nucleotides read TGTGCCAGCAGTTTATCCGAGTTGAACACTGAAGCTTTCTTT.

In this sample, this clonotype turned up a few times. The V gene is TRBV6-1, the J gene TRBJ2-7, with 7 bases matching TRBD2. With 6 bases clipped from V and 0 bases from J, the junction kept 5 bases outside the gene matches. The CDR3 runs to 14 residues. CDR1 and CDR2 (germline): MNHNS, SASEGT. CDR3 DNA sequence: TGTGCCAGCAGGCGGCGGGAGAGCTCCTACGAGCAGTACTTC. This gives the protein CASRRRESSYEQYF.

This clonotype was recorded many times. The V gene is TRBV7-8, the J gene TRBJ1-2, with 10 bases matching TRBD1. The CDR3 has 16 residues. Germline V gene sequence: CDR1 SGHVS, CDR2 FQNEAQ. The V segment lost 5 bases and the J segment 9 bases; nucleotides outside the gene matches: 15. Here the CDR3 DNA reads TGTGCCAGCAGCCCGGGACAGGGGCGCCCATGGTCCAGCTACACCTTC. Its translation: CASSPGQGRPWSSYTF.

This clonotype occurred many times. The rearrangement joins TRBV7-9 to TRBJ1-4; no clear D gene. V was pared by 5 bases and J by 2 bases, with 15 bases between. The CDR3 has 16 residues. Germline CDR1 reads SEHNR; CDR2 reads FQNEAQ (reference sequence). In nucleotides, the CDR3 is TGTGCCAGCAGCGATGGCGGGGTTAGGACTAATGAAAAACTGTTTTTT. This sequence encodes CASSDGGVRTNEKLFF.

This clonotype occurred many times. V is TRBV28 and J is TRBJ1-5, with D hard to call. There are 12 residues in the CDR3. V lost 8 bases and J lost 7, with 12 bases in between. Looked up from germline, CDR1 is MDHEN and CDR2 is SYDVKM. Here the CDR3 reads CASASARQPQHF. As DNA, the CDR3 is TGTGCCAGCGCCTCCGCAAGGCAGCCCCAGCATTTT.

This clonotype was observed many times. The V and J genes are TRBV9 and TRBJ1-3, with 9 nucleotides matching TRBD1. Looked up from germline, CDR1 is SGDLS and CDR2 is YYNGEE. V was pared by 3 bases and J by 3 bases, with 1 base of the junction left unmatched. This CDR3 has 14 amino acids. The CDR3 DNA is TGTGCCAGCAGCGGGGACAGGGTTGGAAACACCATATATTTT. Translating it yields CASSGDRVGNTIYF.

In this sample, this clonotype turned up many times. The gene calls are TRBV4-3 and TRBJ2-5; 7 nucleotides match TRBD1. J gave up 1 base and V 0 bases, and 11 bases lay outside the gene matches. The CDR3 covers 18 residues. The germline V gene has CDR1 LGHNA and CDR2 YSLEER. The CDR3 reads CASSQDPFGDRVQETQYF. The CDR3 DNA reads as TGCGCCAGCAGCCAAGATCCCTTTGGGGACAGAGTCCAAGAGACCCAGTACTTC.

This clonotype was detected a few times. The J gene is TRBJ1-5, the V gene TRBV30; D is undetermined. The CDR3 is made up of 13 amino acids. Germline loops: CDR1 GTSNPN, CDR2 SVGIG (reference sequence). Trimming took off 2 bases at V and 3 bases at J, with 8 bases between the two ends. The CDR3 region has the DNA TGTGCCTGGAGTCCAAATTACAATCAGCCCCAGCATTTT. This gives the protein CAWSPNYNQPQHF.

This clonotype was found many times. The genes are TRBV20-1 and TRBJ2-7; D is ambiguous. The germline V and J ends were trimmed by 3 bases and 6 bases, with 9 bases remaining between them. Germline CDR1 is DFQATT and CDR2 is SNEGSKA (reference sequence). There are 11 residues in the CDR3. The CDR3 spells CSASAESEQYF. CDR3 sequence (DNA): TGCAGTGCTAGTGCCGAATCCGAGCAGTACTTC.